Following are 11 T cell receptor beta chains from one sample sequenced in a study of T cells after yellow fever vaccination. One entry per CDR3 protein, called by TCRdb with MiXCR from the 5' RACE reads. Of approximately 260,000 distinct CDR3 sequences listed, 10% to 15% are singletons. Sequencing was performed on CD4+ T cells sorted from PBMCs, taken 45 days after the yellow fever booster vaccination. Receptors were obtained from a man aged 25 to 45 who received the YFV17D yellow fever vaccine.

This clonotype came up a few times. The rearrangement joins TRBV5-1 to TRBJ1-1, with D uncertain. V was shortened by 2 bases and J by 1 base, with 18 bases between the two germline ends. Germline lookup yields CDR1 SGHRS and CDR2 YFSETQ. This CDR3 has 17 amino acids. This CDR3 is CASSFSSARTQNTEAFF. For the CDR3, the DNA is TGCGCCAGCAGCTTTTCCTCAGCCCGTACCCAGAACACTGAAGCTTTCTTT.

This clonotype was counted a few times. The gene calls are TRBV6-1 and TRBJ2-5; 7 bases line up with TRBD1. V lost 6 bases and J lost 3; bases outside the gene matches: 4. Per the germline V gene, CDR1 is MNHNS and CDR2 is SASEGT. The CDR3 has 13 amino acids. The CDR3 region has the DNA TGTGCCAGCAGAAAAACAGGGGAAGAGACCCAGTACTTC. It is translated as CASRKTGEETQYF.

This rearrangement joins TRBV29-1 to TRBJ2-5; 13 bases fit TRBD2. The CDR3 sequence is 15 residues long. Looked up from germline, CDR1 is SQVTM and CDR2 is ANQGSEA. J was trimmed by 5 bases and V by 2 bases; bases with no gene match: 5. Here the CDR3 reads CSVEWTSGGVETQYF. CDR3 bases: TGCAGCGTTGAATGGACTAGCGGGGGTGTGGAGACCCAGTACTTC.

The chain links TRBV6-5 to TRBJ2-3; 10 bases fit TRBD1. Germline V gene lookup returns CDR1 MNHEY and CDR2 SVGAGI. The CDR3 spans 18 residues. Unmatched junction bases numbered 8, after V lost 0 bases and J lost 2 bases. CDR3 DNA: TGTGCCAGCAGTTACTCAAATACCGGGACAGGGGCCACAGATACGCAGTATTTT. Its translation: CASSYSNTGTGATDTQYF.

This clonotype was seen a few times. The V gene is TRBV28, the J gene TRBJ1-2; unclear D gene. The CDR3 loop spans 13 amino acids. Trimming shortened V by 2 bases and J by 4 bases, and 8 bases separated the two germline ends. Germline CDR1 reads MDHEN; CDR2 reads SYDVKM. The CDR3 protein is CASSLLARYGYTF. The CDR3 DNA is TGTGCCAGCAGTTTACTGGCTCGCTATGGCTACACCTTC.

A few counts support this clonotype. The chain combines TRBV12-3 or TRBV12-4 with TRBJ2-7, with a weak D call TRBD2 (6 bases). This CDR3 contains 13 residues. V was pared by 6 bases and J by 4 bases, with 13 bases between. The CDR3 DNA sequence: TGTGCCAGCAGCCCGGGACTGAATTACGAGCAGTACTTC. Translation: CASSPGLNYEQYF.

This clonotype has a handful of counts. The chain uses TRBV9 and TRBJ2-7; no clear D gene. Germline CDR1 reads SGDLS; CDR2 reads YYNGEE. With 0 bases removed from V and 4 bases from J, the gap between germline ends came to 17 bases. This CDR3 has 16 residues. DNA of the CDR3: TGTGCCAGCAGCGTAGGATTAGTGAGCCTTGGGTACGAGCAGTACTTC. This translates into CASSVGLVSLGYEQYF.

The rearrangement uses TRBV7-2 and TRBJ1-1; 8 bases agree with TRBD1. J gave up 2 bases and V 5 bases, and 10 bases lay outside the gene matches. CDR1 and CDR2 from the germline V gene are SGHTA and FQGNSA. This CDR3 comprises 16 residues. The CDR3 is CASSRFPGQGNTEAFF. The CDR3, as DNA: TGTGCCAGCAGCCGATTTCCAGGACAGGGAAACACTGAAGCTTTCTTT.

This sequence joins TRBV3-1 and TRBJ1-5; D unclear. This CDR3 has 14 amino acids. Trimming removed 0 bases at V and 7 bases at J, with 10 bases between. Germline lookup yields CDR1 LGHDT and CDR2 YNNKEL (reference sequence). The CDR3 here is CASSQEGSIQPQHF. The CDR3, as DNA: TGTGCCAGCAGCCAAGAGGGGAGTATCCAGCCCCAGCATTTT.

This clonotype was found a few times. Germline and junction disagree at one end, which may indicate a read error. This rearrangement joins TRBV20-1 to TRBJ2-7; D is undetermined. The CDR3 spans 13 residues. In germline, CDR1 is DFQATT, CDR2 SNEGSKA (reference sequence). For the CDR3, the DNA is TGCAGTCCTAGGTCGGAGTTCTCCTACGAGCAGTACTTC. It yields the protein CSPRSEFSYEQYF.

Only a few counts were recorded for this clonotype. This sequence joins TRBV5-6 and TRBJ2-7, with D perhaps TRBD1 (5 bases). Trimming removed 0 bases at V and 13 bases at J, with 17 bases between. The CDR3 is 13 amino acids. CDR1 SGHDT and CDR2 YYEEEE come from the germline V gene. The CDR3 nucleotides read TGTGCCAGCAGCTTGGTACAGGACCCCCTTCCCTACTTC. Protein: CASSLVQDPLPYF.